This entry features one TCR beta chain sequence. Assay: immunoSEQ multiplex PCR; the TCRdb copy retains only in-frame clones and omits some. The repertoire includes tens of thousands of clones, about nine tenths of them detected once, and 6.9% sits in the top ten. Germline V gives CDR1 ENHRY, CDR2 SYGVKD. J lost 4 bases, V lost 6 bases, and 12 bases had no gene match. CDR3 length: 17 residues. This entry comes from a study of T cell changes during pregnancy in multiple sclerosis. The origin of this receptor is a female donor with multiple sclerosis, enrolled in a pregnancy study. V usage is TRBV10-3 and J usage is TRBJ1-1; 12 bases are a match to TRBD1. The specimen was CD8+ T cells from peripheral blood mononuclear cells, collected in the second trimester of pregnancy. CDR3 coding DNA: TGTGCCATCAGCTCCCCGGGACAGGGGGCCGGGGGCACTGAAGCTTTCTTT. This codes for CAISSPGQGAGGTEAFF.